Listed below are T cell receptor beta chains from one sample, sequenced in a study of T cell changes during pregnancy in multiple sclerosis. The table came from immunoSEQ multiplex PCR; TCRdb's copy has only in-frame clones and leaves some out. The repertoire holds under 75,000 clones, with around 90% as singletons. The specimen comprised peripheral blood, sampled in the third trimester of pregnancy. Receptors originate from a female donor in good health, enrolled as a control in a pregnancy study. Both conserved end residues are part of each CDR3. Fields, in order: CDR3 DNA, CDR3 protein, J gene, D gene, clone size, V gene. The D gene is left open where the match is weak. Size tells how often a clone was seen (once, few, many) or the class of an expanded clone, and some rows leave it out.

CDR3nt: TGCGCCAGCAGCCAAGATGGGGCTAGCGGGGGGGGAAATGAGCAGTTCTTC
CDR3aa: CASSQDGASGGGNEQFF
j_gene: TRBJ2-1
d_gene: TRBD2
abundance: NA
v_gene: TRBV4-3

CDR3nt: TGTGCCAGCAGCCCCGGACAGGGTTTGGATACGCAGTATTTT
CDR3aa: CASSPGQGLDTQYF
j_gene: TRBJ2-3
d_gene: TRBD1
abundance: NA
v_gene: TRBV27

CDR3nt: TGTGCCAGCAGCCGATTGGGACAGGGGGCGGCTGAAGCTTTCTTT
CDR3aa: CASSRLGQGAAEAFF
j_gene: TRBJ1-1
d_gene: TRBD1
abundance: NA
v_gene: TRBV9

CDR3nt: TGTGCCAGCAGCTCCACTGGACTAGGAGCTAGCACAGATACGCAGTATTTT
CDR3aa: CASSSTGLGASTDTQYF
j_gene: TRBJ2-3
d_gene: TRBD2
abundance: NA
v_gene: TRBV5-4

CDR3nt: TGTGCCTCAGGAGGGAATTCCTACGAGCAGTACTTC
CDR3aa: CASGGNSYEQYF
j_gene: TRBJ2-7
d_gene: NA
abundance: NA
v_gene: TRBV11-2

CDR3nt: TGTGCCAGTAGCTGGTTCCCGGCGGGTCCTAGGGAAGGGAATGAGCAGTTCTTC
CDR3aa: CASSWFPAGPREGNEQFF
j_gene: TRBJ2-1
d_gene: NA
abundance: NA
v_gene: TRBV19

CDR3nt: TGTGCCAGCAAGCCAGGGGGCGACTATGGCTACACCTTC
CDR3aa: CASKPGGDYGYTF
j_gene: TRBJ1-2
d_gene: TRBD1
abundance: NA
v_gene: TRBV28

CDR3nt: TGTGCCAGCAGTTTAGTTCTGAATCAGCCCCAGCATTTT
CDR3aa: CASSLVLNQPQHF
j_gene: TRBJ1-5
d_gene: NA
abundance: NA
v_gene: TRBV28

CDR3nt: TGTGCCAGCAGTCTCAACGGAGGGCCCTACGAGCAGTACTTC
CDR3aa: CASSLNGGPYEQYF
j_gene: TRBJ2-7
d_gene: NA
abundance: NA
v_gene: TRBV27

CDR3nt: TGTGCCAGTAGTACAAGGGGTTGGGCCGACAGGTTCACCTACTATGGCTACACCTTC
CDR3aa: CASSTRGWADRFTYYGYTF
j_gene: TRBJ1-2
d_gene: NA
abundance: NA
v_gene: TRBV19

CDR3nt: TGTGCCAGCAGTTACGACAGACTCACAGATACGCAGTATTTT
CDR3aa: CASSYDRLTDTQYF
j_gene: TRBJ2-3
d_gene: NA
abundance: NA
v_gene: TRBV6-5

CDR3nt: TGTGCCAGCAGCCGACCGGGACTAGCAGCCAATGAGCAGTTCTTC
CDR3aa: CASSRPGLAANEQFF
j_gene: TRBJ2-1
d_gene: TRBD2
abundance: NA
v_gene: TRBV7-9

CDR3nt: TGTGCCAGCACCCTCGGGACAAAGAACACCGGGGAGCTGTTTTTT
CDR3aa: CASTLGTKNTGELFF
j_gene: TRBJ2-2
d_gene: NA
abundance: NA
v_gene: TRBV9

CDR3nt: TGCGCCAGCAGCCAAGAGGACAGGTCCTACGAGCAGTACTTC
CDR3aa: CASSQEDRSYEQYF
j_gene: TRBJ2-7
d_gene: TRBD1
abundance: once
v_gene: TRBV4-3

CDR3nt: TGTGCCAGCAGCTCAACTGGAAACACCATATATTTT
CDR3aa: CASSSTGNTIYF
j_gene: TRBJ1-3
d_gene: NA
abundance: once
v_gene: TRBV5-4

CDR3nt: TGTGCCAGCAGTTCAAGACACAACGGGGAGCTGTTTTTT
CDR3aa: CASSSRHNGELFF
j_gene: TRBJ2-2
d_gene: NA
abundance: NA
v_gene: TRBV28

CDR3nt: TGCAGCGTCCAAGAAGGGGGCATGGACATTCAGTACTTC
CDR3aa: CSVQEGGMDIQYF
j_gene: TRBJ2-4
d_gene: TRBD1
abundance: NA
v_gene: TRBV29-1

CDR3nt: TGTGCCAGCTCCCGACAGACGGGTGAGCAGTACTTC
CDR3aa: CASSRQTGEQYF
j_gene: TRBJ2-7
d_gene: NA
abundance: few
v_gene: TRBV18

CDR3nt: TGTGCCAGCAGCGCTTCTAGCGGGAATGAGCAGTTCTTC
CDR3aa: CASSASSGNEQFF
j_gene: TRBJ2-1
d_gene: TRBD2
abundance: NA
v_gene: TRBV9

CDR3nt: TGCGCCAGCAGCTTGCCCACAGGGGTCGGTGAAAAACTGTTTTTT
CDR3aa: CASSLPTGVGEKLFF
j_gene: TRBJ1-4
d_gene: TRBD1
abundance: NA
v_gene: TRBV5-1

CDR3nt: TGTGCCAGCAGTTCCCAATATACAGGGAAATACTATGGCTACACCTTC
CDR3aa: CASSSQYTGKYYGYTF
j_gene: TRBJ1-2
d_gene: NA
abundance: NA
v_gene: TRBV6-5

CDR3nt: TGTGCCAGCAGCTTGGGGGGAGGACAAGAGACCCAGTACTTC
CDR3aa: CASSLGGGQETQYF
j_gene: TRBJ2-5
d_gene: NA
abundance: NA
v_gene: TRBV5-4

CDR3nt: TGTGCCAGCTCACGGGGGGACGGTCAGCCCCAGCATTTT
CDR3aa: CASSRGDGQPQHF
j_gene: TRBJ1-5
d_gene: NA
abundance: few
v_gene: TRBV18

CDR3nt: TGTGCCAGCAGCTTAGCGCTAGCGGACTACAATGAGCAGTTCTTC
CDR3aa: CASSLALADYNEQFF
j_gene: TRBJ2-1
d_gene: TRBD2
abundance: NA
v_gene: TRBV7-2

CDR3nt: TGTGCCAGTAGTGGGGGGTGGCTACTGGACAATGAGCAGTTCTTC
CDR3aa: CASSGGWLLDNEQFF
j_gene: TRBJ2-1
d_gene: NA
abundance: NA
v_gene: TRBV19

CDR3nt: TGTGCCTGGAGTCCTCTCCGGGACACCTATGAAAAACTGTTTTTT
CDR3aa: CAWSPLRDTYEKLFF
j_gene: TRBJ1-4
d_gene: NA
abundance: NA
v_gene: TRBV30